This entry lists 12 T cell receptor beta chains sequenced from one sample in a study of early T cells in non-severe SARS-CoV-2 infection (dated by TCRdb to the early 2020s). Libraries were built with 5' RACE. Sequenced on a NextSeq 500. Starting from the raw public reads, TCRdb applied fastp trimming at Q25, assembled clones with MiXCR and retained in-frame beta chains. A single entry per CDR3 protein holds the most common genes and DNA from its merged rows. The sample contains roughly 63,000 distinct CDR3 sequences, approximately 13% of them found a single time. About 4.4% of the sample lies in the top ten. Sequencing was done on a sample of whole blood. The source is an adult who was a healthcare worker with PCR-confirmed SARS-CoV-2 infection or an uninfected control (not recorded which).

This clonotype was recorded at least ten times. CDR3 residues: CASSLVGLTNEKLFF. The CDR3 nucleotides read TGTGCCAGCAGCTTAGTGGGGCTGACTAATGAAAAACTGTTTTTT. The chain combines TRBV7-2 with TRBJ1-4; D might be TRBD1 (5 bases). V lost 1 base to trimming and J lost 2 bases, with 8 bases between them. Germline values: CDR1 SGHTA, CDR2 FQGNSA. The CDR3 has 15 residues.

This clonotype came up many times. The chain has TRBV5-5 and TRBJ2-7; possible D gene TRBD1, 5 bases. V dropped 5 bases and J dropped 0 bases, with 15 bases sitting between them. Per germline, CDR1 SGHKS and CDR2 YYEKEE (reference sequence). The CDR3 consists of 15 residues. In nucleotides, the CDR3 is TGTGCCAGCAGTTCGAGACAGCCAACCTCCTACGAGCAGTACTTC. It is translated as CASSSRQPTSYEQYF.

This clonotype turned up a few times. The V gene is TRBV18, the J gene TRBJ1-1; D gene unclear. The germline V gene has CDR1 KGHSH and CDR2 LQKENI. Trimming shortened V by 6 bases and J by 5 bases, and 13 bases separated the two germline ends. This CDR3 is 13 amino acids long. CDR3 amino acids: CASSYTVGTEAFF. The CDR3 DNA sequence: TGTGCCAGCTCGTACACAGTGGGTACTGAAGCTTTCTTT. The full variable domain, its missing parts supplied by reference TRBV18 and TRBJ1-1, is NAGVMQNPRHLVRRRGQEARLRCSPMKGHSHVYWYRQLPEEGLKFMVYLQKENIIDESGMPKERFSAEFPKEGPSILRIQQVVRGDSAAYFCASSYTVGTEAFFGQGTRLTVV.

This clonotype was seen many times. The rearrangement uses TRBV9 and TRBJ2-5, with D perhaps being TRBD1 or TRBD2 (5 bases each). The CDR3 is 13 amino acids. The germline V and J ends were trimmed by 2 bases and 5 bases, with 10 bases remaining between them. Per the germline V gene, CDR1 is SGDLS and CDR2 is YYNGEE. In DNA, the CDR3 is TGTGCCAGCAGCGTTGGGGGTTCGGAGACCCAGTACTTC. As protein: CASSVGGSETQYF.

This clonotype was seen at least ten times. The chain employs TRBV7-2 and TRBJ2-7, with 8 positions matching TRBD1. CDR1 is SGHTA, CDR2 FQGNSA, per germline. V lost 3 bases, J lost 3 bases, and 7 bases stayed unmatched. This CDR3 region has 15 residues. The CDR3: CASSFDGTGYYEQYF. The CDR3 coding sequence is TGTGCCAGCAGCTTTGACGGGACAGGATACTACGAGCAGTACTTC.

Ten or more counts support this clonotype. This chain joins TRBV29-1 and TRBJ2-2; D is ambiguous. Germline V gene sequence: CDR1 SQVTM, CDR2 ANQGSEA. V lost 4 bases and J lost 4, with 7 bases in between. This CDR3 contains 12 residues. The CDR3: CSVGDRTGELFF. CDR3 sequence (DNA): TGCAGCGTTGGAGACCGCACCGGGGAGCTGTTTTTT.

The CDR3 is CSAQDRDLYEQYF. In DNA form, the CDR3 reads TGCAGTGCCCAAGACAGGGATCTCTACGAGCAGTACTTC. The chain combines TRBV20-1 with TRBJ2-7; 7 bases map to TRBD1. Germline assignment: CDR1 DFQATT and CDR2 SNEGSKA (reference sequence). V lost 6 bases and J lost 3; bases outside the gene matches: 8. The CDR3 runs 13 residues.

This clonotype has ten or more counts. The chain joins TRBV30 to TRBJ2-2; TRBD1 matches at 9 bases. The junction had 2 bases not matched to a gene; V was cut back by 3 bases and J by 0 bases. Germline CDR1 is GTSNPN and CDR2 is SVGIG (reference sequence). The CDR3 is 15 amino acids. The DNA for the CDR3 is TGTGCCTGGAGCTGGGACAGGGCGAACACCGGGGAGCTGTTTTTT. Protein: CAWSWDRANTGELFF.

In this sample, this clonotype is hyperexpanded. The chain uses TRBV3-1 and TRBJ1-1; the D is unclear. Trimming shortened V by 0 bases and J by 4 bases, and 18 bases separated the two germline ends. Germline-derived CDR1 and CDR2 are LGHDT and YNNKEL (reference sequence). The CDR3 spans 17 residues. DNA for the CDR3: TGTGCCAGCAGCCAAGATCTGTTCGAGACTATGGTCACTGAAGCTTTCTTT. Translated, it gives CASSQDLFETMVTEAFF. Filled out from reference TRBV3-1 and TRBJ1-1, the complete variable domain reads DTAVSQTPKYLVTQMGNDKSIKCEQNLGHDTMYWYKQDSKKFLKIMFSYNNKELIINETVPNRFSPKSPDKAHLNLHINSLELGDSAVYFCASSQDLFETMVTEAFFGQGTRLTVV.

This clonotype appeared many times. The CDR3 region has the DNA TGTGCCATCAGTGAGGGACAGTCCAACACTGAAGCTTTCTTT. It encodes CAISEGQSNTEAFF. The chain uses TRBV10-3 and TRBJ1-1, with D possibly TRBD1 on 6 matching bases. The CDR3 loop spans 14 amino acids. Trimming cost V 2 bases and J 2 bases, with 9 bases left between them. CDR1 is ENHRY, CDR2 SYGVKD, per germline.

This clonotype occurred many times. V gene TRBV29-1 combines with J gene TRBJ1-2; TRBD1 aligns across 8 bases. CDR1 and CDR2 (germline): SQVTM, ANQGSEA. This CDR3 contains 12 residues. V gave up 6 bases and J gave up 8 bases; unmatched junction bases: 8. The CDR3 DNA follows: TGCAGCGTGACTTCAGGGGGCGACGGCTACACCTTC. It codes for CSVTSGGDGYTF.

The DNA of the CDR3 is TGCAGTGCTAGAGGCGACAGGGACACTGAAGCTTTCTTT. Protein product: CSARGDRDTEAFF. The chain is built from TRBV20-1 and TRBJ1-1, with 7 bases that match TRBD1. This CDR3 is built from 13 residues. CDR1 and CDR2 from the germline V gene are DFQATT and SNEGSKA (reference sequence). V shed 1 base, J shed 3 bases, and the junction held 2 bases outside the gene matches.